This TCR beta chain was recorded in a study of blood T cell repertoires in COVID-19. Across the study: Spain, Italy and the United States supplied samples that represented acute and convalescent COVID-19. T cells, B-cell-depleted T cells, or PBMCs supplied cDNA or gDNA.

J lost 6 bases, V lost 5 bases, and 12 bases had no gene match. Germline V CDR1 and CDR2: SGHTA, FQGNSA. CDR3 length: 15 amino acids. Original analysis: Nucleated cell counts were estimated from reference gene primer amplification. This table comes from immunoSEQ multiplex PCR, and its TCRdb copy is limited to in-frame clones, with some not included. The V and J calls and clone size come from that table; D and trimming were worked out from the DNA. The sample includes approximately 85,000 clones, around nine tenths of them seen just once. The chain carries TRBV7-2 and TRBJ1-2, with 7 bases that match TRBD1. Sequencing was carried out using peripheral blood. The TCR sequence derives from a man aged 45-65 years with acute or convalescent COVID-19. CDR3 amino acids: CASSRTGVGTNGYTF. The CDR3 DNA is TGTGCCAGCAGCCGCACAGGGGTCGGTACCAATGGCTACACCTTC.